The clone carrying this T cell receptor beta chain was picked up many times. Its target is unknown. Using RNA transcripts, the TCR beta CDR3 regions were amplified. An initial RT-PCR round employing HTBI primers preceded a second-round multiplex PCR. TCRdb re-analysed the multiplex PCR reads in MiXCR, keeping a single row per CDR3 protein. Among about 1.1 million distinct CDR3 sequences listed, less than 45% were seen once. This sample was included in a study of Graves' ophthalmopathy and Graves' hyperthyroidism. Whole-study context: Cases classed as stable hyperthyroidism had no ophthalmopathy within 18 months of follow-up.

Clinical symptoms and serum thyroxine were used for diagnosis; TRAb, thyroid ultrasound and orbital computed tomography were also relied on. The CDR3 consists of 11 residues. Germline loops: CDR1 LNHDA, CDR2 SQIVND (reference sequence). V was cut by 7 bases and J by 7 bases, with 7 bases left in between. Study results and limitations: Ophthalmopathy could be told apart from stable hyperthyroidism by a 13-signature model (about 88% sensitivity, about 80% specificity).

Input material: peripheral blood or thyroid tissue (not recorded which). V gene TRBV19 combines with J gene TRBJ2-2, with D unclear. This TCR was recovered from an adult man with Graves' hyperthyroidism. The CDR3 DNA reads TGTGCCAGTACTTCTGGCGGGGAGCTGTTTTTT. Its protein product is CASTSGGELFF.